A few counts support the clone carrying this TCR beta chain. A sample-barcoded 5' primer and a J-beta primer mix were used in a second PCR of roughly 7 to 12 cycles. MiXCR, applied by TCRdb to the 5' RACE reads, yields one record per CDR3 protein. The sample carries approximately 730,000 distinct CDR3 sequences, around 46% recorded once. These data come from a study of blood T cells in healthy people across ages. Germline V gene lookup returns CDR1 SGHDN and CDR2 FVKESK. V gave up 5 bases and J gave up 3 bases; unmatched junction bases: 3. This CDR3 comprises 14 residues. This clonotype was obtained from an older woman in good health. The rearrangement uses TRBV14 and TRBJ2-7; 11 nucleotides match TRBD1. Material: blood. CDR3 nucleotide sequence: TGTGCCAGCAGCTGGACAGGGGGCTACTACGAGCAGTACTTC. Translating it yields CASSWTGGYYEQYF.